A selection of T cell receptor beta chains follows, all from one sample in a study of beta chain features in type 1 diabetes. The repertoire was sequenced with immunoSEQ multiplex PCR; TCRdb's copy has only in-frame clones and lacks some. This table holds about 150,000 clones, roughly a tenth found once. Source material: naive CD4+ T cells from blood. The source is a young man in good health. Both conserved end residues are part of each CDR3. Fields, in order: CDR3 protein, J gene, V gene.

CASSAGYNEQFF TRBJ2-1 TRBV6-5
CASSPLELSTDTQYF TRBJ2-3 TRBV18
CAWMRGGESNQPQHF TRBJ1-5 TRBV30
CAWSVMRGGAKNIQYF TRBJ2-4 TRBV30
CASSFQRGASGANVLTF TRBJ2-6 TRBV4-3
CASSLGAGRDTQYF TRBJ2-3 TRBV7-2
CASSSRGTSGGARYEQYF TRBJ2-7 TRBV7-2
CASSVGLAGGFSYNEQFF TRBJ2-1 TRBV9
CASSEPGSPLHF TRBJ1-6 TRBV10-1
CASSNFGGGANTGELFF TRBJ2-2 TRBV5-5
CASSEQGAPGTNEKLFF TRBJ1-4 TRBV6-1
CASRRGNTEAFF TRBJ1-1 TRBV27
CASSLDRTEPDTQYF TRBJ2-3 TRBV28
CASSSETASSYNSPLHF TRBJ1-6 TRBV5-1
CASSRRQGGNQPQHF TRBJ1-5 TRBV5-6
CASSETGREGYTF TRBJ1-2 TRBV7-6
CASCGQGVGYGYTF TRBJ1-2 TRBV6-5
CASSDRGPSYEQYF TRBJ2-7 TRBV19
CASSKASGGNQPQHF TRBJ1-5 TRBV19